The following is a TCR beta chain sequence with its context. This sample is drawn from a study of cytomegalovirus exposure and HLA in healthy donors. Trimming removed 6 bases from V and 0 bases from J; junction bases left unmatched: 6. Germline-derived CDR1 and CDR2 are SGHRS and YFSETQ. This CDR3 contains 14 residues. The PCR was carried out with 60 Vbeta primers and 13 Jbeta primers. The table came from immunoSEQ multiplex PCR; TCRdb's copy has only in-frame clones and leaves some out. Among some 190,000 clones listed, roughly 80% were seen once. The rearrangement uses TRBV5-1 and TRBJ2-7; 7 bases are a match to TRBD2. This receptor was obtained from a female donor in good health and CMV-seronegative. The sample was PBMCs. Written as DNA, the CDR3 is TGCGCCAGCACCTTTGGCGGGAGCTCCTACGAGCAGTACTTC. It encodes CASTFGGSSYEQYF. Filled out from reference TRBV5-1 and TRBJ2-7, the complete variable domain reads KAGVTQTPRYLIKTRGQQVTLSCSPISGHRSVSWYQQTPGQGLQFLFEYFSETQRNKGNFPGRFSGRQFSNSRSEMNVSTLELGDSALYLCASTFGGSSYEQYFGPGTRLTVT.